This is a list of T cell receptor beta chains from one sample in a study of blood T cells in healthy people across ages. TCRdb independently ran MiXCR on the 5' RACE reads; one entry per CDR3 protein. Of roughly 1.5 million distinct CDR3 sequences listed, approximately 39% were seen once; the top ten hold over 3.5%. Input material: blood. These receptors were collected from a woman between 18 and 29 years old in good health. CDR3s include the opening cysteine and the closing phenylalanine or tryptophan. D genes are given only for firm matches. The size entry is marked missing in some rows and otherwise reads once, few, many or a size class.

CDR3 | DNA | size | J | length | V | D
CASSPVLAGFTDTRYF | TGTGCCAGCAGTCCAGTTCTAGCGGGATTCACAGATACGCGGTATTTT | once | TRBJ2-3 | 16 | TRBV12-3/TRBV12-4 | TRBD2
CASSYPRGEQYF | TGTGCCAGCAGTTACCCACGGGGCGAGCAGTACTTC | many | TRBJ2-7 | 12 | TRBV6-6 | .
CASSQQGLNTGELFF | TGCGCCAGCAGCCAACAGGGATTGAACACCGGGGAGCTGTTTTTT | . | TRBJ2-2 | 15 | TRBV4-3 | .
CASSGGGGSNSPLHF | TGTGCCAGCAGCGGCGGGGGGGGGTCGAATTCACCCCTCCACTTT | few | TRBJ1-6 | 15 | TRBV9 | .
CSARVWTAKNIQYF | TGCAGTGCTAGAGTCTGGACAGCCAAAAACATTCAGTACTTC | few | TRBJ2-4 | 14 | TRBV20-1 | .
CASSEAGGSDNEQYF | TGTGCCAGCAGTGAAGCGGGGGGCTCCGACAATGAGCAGTACTTC | . | TRBJ2-7 | 15 | TRBV6-4 | TRBD2
CASRYRGRADTQYF | TGTGCCAGCAGGTACAGGGGGCGCGCAGATACGCAGTATTTT | . | TRBJ2-3 | 14 | TRBV6-1 | TRBD1
CASSPTGDGYGYTF | TGTGCCAGCAGTCCCACTGGCGACGGTTATGGCTACACCTTC | . | TRBJ1-2 | 14 | TRBV12-3/TRBV12-4 | .
CASSQDIMGGEKLFF | TGCGCCAGCAGCCAAGATATAATGGGGGGTGAAAAACTGTTTTTT | . | TRBJ1-4 | 15 | TRBV4-3 | .
CASSIWKGTLYGYTF | TGTGCCAGCAGCATATGGAAGGGGACTCTTTATGGCTACACCTTC | . | TRBJ1-2 | 15 | TRBV6-5 | .
CSVQSQGTDTQYF | TGCAGTGTTCAATCCCAGGGCACAGATACGCAGTATTTT | few | TRBJ2-3 | 13 | TRBV20-1 | .
CASSSQDSTDTQYF | TGTGCCAGCAGCAGCCAGGACAGCACAGATACGCAGTATTTT | . | TRBJ2-3 | 14 | TRBV12-3/TRBV12-4 | .
CASSPQGIRKDPGELFF | TGTGCCAGCAGCCCGCAAGGGATTCGTAAGGATCCCGGGGAGCTGTTTTTT | . | TRBJ2-2 | 17 | TRBV4-2 | .
CAWSRAGGNEKLFF | TGTGCCTGGAGTAGGGCAGGAGGTAATGAAAAACTGTTTTTT | . | TRBJ1-4 | 14 | TRBV30 | .
CASSFQTGNEQYF | TGTGCCAGCAGTTTTCAGACCGGCAACGAGCAGTACTTC | few | TRBJ2-7 | 13 | TRBV27 | .
CASSKDWEAFF | TGTGCCAGCAGCAAGGACTGGGAAGCTTTCTTT | . | TRBJ1-1 | 11 | TRBV11-2 | .
CSAREWEGAYGYTF | TGCAGTGCTAGAGAGTGGGAGGGGGCCTATGGCTACACCTTC | . | TRBJ1-2 | 14 | TRBV20-1 | TRBD1
CASSFSLANTGELFF | TGTGCCAGCAGTTTTTCTCTGGCGAACACCGGGGAGCTGTTTTTT | few | TRBJ2-2 | 15 | TRBV12-3/TRBV12-4 | .
CASGAGTLNTEAFF | TGTGCCAGCGGTGCCGGGACACTTAACACTGAAGCTTTCTTT | . | TRBJ1-1 | 14 | TRBV2 | .
CASSRATGITKNIQYF | TGTGCCAGCAGCCGGGCTACCGGGATCACCAAAAACATTCAGTACTTC | few | TRBJ2-4 | 16 | TRBV3-1 | .
CASNLETSGGLIKTQYF | TGTGCCAGCAACCTAGAGACTAGCGGGGGGTTAATAAAGACCCAGTACTTC | few | TRBJ2-5 | 17 | TRBV7-8 | TRBD2
CASSSSIGQFF | TGTGCCAGCAGCTCAAGTATTGGGCAGTTCTTC | . | TRBJ2-1 | 11 | TRBV14 | .
CASSLTRPGRTEAFF | TGTGCCAGCAGTTTAACTCGGCCGGGGCGTACTGAAGCTTTCTTT | . | TRBJ1-1 | 15 | TRBV12-3/TRBV12-4 | .
CSVGQGRFF | TGCAGCGTTGGACAGGGCCGGTTCTTC | . | TRBJ2-1 | 9 | TRBV29-1 | TRBD1
CATSVASYGYTF | TGTGCCACCAGTGTTGCTAGCTATGGCTACACCTTC | . | TRBJ1-2 | 12 | TRBV24-1 | .
CASSQQGAQYSNQPQHF | TGTGCCAGCAGCCAACAGGGGGCCCAATATAGCAATCAGCCCCAGCATTTT | few | TRBJ1-5 | 17 | TRBV2 | TRBD1
CSARDEGTVDLPQHF | TGCAGTGCTAGAGATGAAGGGACAGTTGATCTTCCCCAGCATTTT | . | TRBJ1-5 | 15 | TRBV20-1 | TRBD1
CASSPGPTYEQYF | TGTGCCAGCAGCCCGGGACCGACCTACGAGCAGTACTTC | many | TRBJ2-7 | 13 | TRBV6-5 | .
CASSRGGLGQPQHF | TGTGCCAGTAGTAGGGGGGGATTGGGTCAGCCCCAGCATTTT | . | TRBJ1-5 | 14 | TRBV19 | .
CASSQGIGRGLTDTQYF | TGCGCCAGCAGCCAAGGTATCGGGCGGGGGCTCACAGATACGCAGTATTTT | . | TRBJ2-3 | 17 | TRBV4-1 | .